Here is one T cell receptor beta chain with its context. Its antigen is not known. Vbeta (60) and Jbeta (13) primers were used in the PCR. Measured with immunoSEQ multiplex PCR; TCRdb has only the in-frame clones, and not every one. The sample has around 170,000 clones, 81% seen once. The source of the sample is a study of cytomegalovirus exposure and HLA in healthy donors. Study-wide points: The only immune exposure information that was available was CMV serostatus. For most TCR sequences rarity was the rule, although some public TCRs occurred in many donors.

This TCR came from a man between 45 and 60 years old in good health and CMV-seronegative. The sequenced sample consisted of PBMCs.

CDR3 sequence (DNA): TGTGCCAGCAGCTCCCGGGGGGGCCGTGGGGAGCAGTACTTC. Translating gives CASSSRGGRGEQYF. The chain recombines TRBV7-2 with TRBJ2-7, with 8 bases matching TRBD2. CDR1 and CDR2 from the germline V gene are SGHTA and FQGNSA. V gave up 4 bases and J gave up 7 bases; unmatched junction bases: 9. The CDR3 consists of 14 residues.